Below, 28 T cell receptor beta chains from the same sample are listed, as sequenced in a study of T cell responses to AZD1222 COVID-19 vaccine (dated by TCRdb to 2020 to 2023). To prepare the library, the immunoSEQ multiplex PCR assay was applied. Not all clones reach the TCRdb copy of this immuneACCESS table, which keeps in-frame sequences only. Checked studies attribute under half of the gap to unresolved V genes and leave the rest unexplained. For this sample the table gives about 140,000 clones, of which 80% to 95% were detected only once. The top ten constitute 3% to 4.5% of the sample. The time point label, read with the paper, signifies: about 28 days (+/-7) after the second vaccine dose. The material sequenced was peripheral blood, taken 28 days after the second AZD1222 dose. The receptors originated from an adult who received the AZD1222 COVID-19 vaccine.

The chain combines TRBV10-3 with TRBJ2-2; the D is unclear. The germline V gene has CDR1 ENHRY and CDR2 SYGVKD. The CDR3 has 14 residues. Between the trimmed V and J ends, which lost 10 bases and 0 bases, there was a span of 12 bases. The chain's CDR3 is CATTMDANTGELFF. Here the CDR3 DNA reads TGTGCCACCACGATGGACGCGAACACCGGGGAGCTGTTTTTT.

Here the CDR3 reads CASSPDRGRETQYF. The CDR3 nucleotides read TGTGCCAGCAGCCCCGACAGGGGAAGGGAGACCCAGTACTTC. J is TRBJ2-5 and V is TRBV7-2, with 8 bases identical to TRBD1. V lost 5 bases to trimming and J lost 5 bases; unmatched junction nucleotides: 7. The CDR3 spans 14 residues. Per germline, CDR1 SGHTA and CDR2 FQGNSA. The full variable domain, its missing parts supplied by reference TRBV7-2 and TRBJ2-5, is GAGVSQSPSNKVTEKGKDVELRCDPISGHTALYWYRQSLGQGLEFLIYFQGNSAPDKSGLPSDRFSAERTGGSVSTLTIQRTQQEDSAVYLCASSPDRGRETQYFGPGTRLLVL.

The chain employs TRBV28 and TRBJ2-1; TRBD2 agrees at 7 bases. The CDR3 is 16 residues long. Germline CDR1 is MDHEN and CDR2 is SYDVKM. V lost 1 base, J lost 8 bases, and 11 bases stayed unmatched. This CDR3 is CASSLLLSAGVHEQFF. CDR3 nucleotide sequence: TGTGCCAGCAGTTTATTGCTATCGGCGGGAGTGCATGAGCAGTTCTTC.

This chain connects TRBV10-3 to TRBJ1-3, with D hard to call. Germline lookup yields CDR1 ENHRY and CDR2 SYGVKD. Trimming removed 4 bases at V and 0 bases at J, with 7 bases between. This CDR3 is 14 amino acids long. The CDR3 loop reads CAISAGSSGNTIYF. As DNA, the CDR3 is TGTGCCATCAGTGCGGGGAGCTCTGGAAACACCATATATTTT.

CDR3 region: CASSFSGTSANEQFF. CDR3 DNA sequence: TGCGCCAGCAGCTTTTCCGGGACTAGCGCAAATGAGCAGTTCTTC. This rearrangement joins TRBV5-1 to TRBJ2-1, with 10 bases identical to TRBD2. With 2 bases clipped from V and 7 bases from J, the junction kept 6 bases outside the gene matches. Germline V lookup: CDR1 SGHRS, CDR2 YFSETQ. The CDR3 has 15 amino acids.

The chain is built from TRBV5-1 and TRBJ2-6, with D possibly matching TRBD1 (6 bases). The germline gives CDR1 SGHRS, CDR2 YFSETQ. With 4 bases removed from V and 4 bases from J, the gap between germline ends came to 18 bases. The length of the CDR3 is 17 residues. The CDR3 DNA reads TGCGCCAGCAGCCAAAACAGGGTGGCCCAAGGGGCCAACGTCCTGACTTTC. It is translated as CASSQNRVAQGANVLTF.

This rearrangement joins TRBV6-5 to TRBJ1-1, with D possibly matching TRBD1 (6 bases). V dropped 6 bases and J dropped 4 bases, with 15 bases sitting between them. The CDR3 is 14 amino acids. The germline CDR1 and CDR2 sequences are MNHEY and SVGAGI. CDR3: CASRREGGGTEAFF. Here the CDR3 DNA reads TGTGCCAGCAGAAGGGAGGGAGGGGGCACTGAAGCTTTCTTT.

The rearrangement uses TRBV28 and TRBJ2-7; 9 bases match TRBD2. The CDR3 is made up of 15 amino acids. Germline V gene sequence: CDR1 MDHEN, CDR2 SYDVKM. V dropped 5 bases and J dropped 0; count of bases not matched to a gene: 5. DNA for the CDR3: TGTGCCAGCAGTCCGAATAGCGGGAGCTCCTACGAGCAGTACTTC. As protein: CASSPNSGSSYEQYF.

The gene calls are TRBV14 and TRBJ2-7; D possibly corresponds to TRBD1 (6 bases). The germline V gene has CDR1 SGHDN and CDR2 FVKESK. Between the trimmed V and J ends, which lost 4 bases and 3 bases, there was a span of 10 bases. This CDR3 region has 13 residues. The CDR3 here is CASSLGQRYEQYF. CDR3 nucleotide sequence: TGTGCCAGCAGCCTCGGACAGCGCTACGAGCAGTACTTC.

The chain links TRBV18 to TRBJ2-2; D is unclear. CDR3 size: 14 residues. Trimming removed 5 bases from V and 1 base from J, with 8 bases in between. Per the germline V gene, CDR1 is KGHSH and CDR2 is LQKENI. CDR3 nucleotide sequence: TGTGCCAGCTCATCAGACTTGAACACCGGGGAGCTGTTTTTT. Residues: CASSSDLNTGELFF. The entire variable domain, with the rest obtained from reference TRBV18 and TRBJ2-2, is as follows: NAGVMQNPRHLVRRRGQEARLRCSPMKGHSHVYWYRQLPEEGLKFMVYLQKENIIDESGMPKERFSAEFPKEGPSILRIQQVVRGDSAAYFCASSSDLNTGELFFGEGSRLTVL.

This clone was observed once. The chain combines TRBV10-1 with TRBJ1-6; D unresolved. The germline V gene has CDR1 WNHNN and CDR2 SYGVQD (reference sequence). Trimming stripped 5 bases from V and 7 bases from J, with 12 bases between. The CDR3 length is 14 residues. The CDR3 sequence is CASSSTRQNSPLHF. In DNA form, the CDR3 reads TGCGCCAGCAGTTCGACAAGACAAAATTCACCCCTCCACTTT.

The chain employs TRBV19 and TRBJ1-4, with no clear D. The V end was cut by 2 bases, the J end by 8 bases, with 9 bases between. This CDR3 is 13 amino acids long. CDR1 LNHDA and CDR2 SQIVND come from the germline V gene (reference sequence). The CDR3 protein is CASSINRGEKLFF. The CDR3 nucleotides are TGTGCCAGTAGTATAAATCGGGGAGAAAAACTGTTTTTT.

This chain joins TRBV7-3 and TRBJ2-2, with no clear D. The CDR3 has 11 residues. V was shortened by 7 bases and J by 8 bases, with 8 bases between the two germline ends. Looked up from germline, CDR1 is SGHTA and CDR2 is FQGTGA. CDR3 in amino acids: CASTGTGELFF. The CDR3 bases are TGTGCCAGCACCGGAACGGGGGAGCTGTTTTTT.

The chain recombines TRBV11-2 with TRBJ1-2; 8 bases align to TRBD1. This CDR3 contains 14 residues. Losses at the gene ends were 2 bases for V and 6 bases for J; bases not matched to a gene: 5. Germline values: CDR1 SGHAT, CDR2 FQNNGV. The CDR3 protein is CASSLQGDRNGYTF. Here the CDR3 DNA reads TGTGCCAGCAGCTTACAAGGGGACAGGAATGGCTACACCTTC.

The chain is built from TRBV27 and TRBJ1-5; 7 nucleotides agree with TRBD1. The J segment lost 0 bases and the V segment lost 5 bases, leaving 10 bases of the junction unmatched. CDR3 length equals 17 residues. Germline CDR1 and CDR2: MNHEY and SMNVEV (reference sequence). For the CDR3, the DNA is TGTGCCAGCAGTCCCCTACAGGGGCCTTATAGCAATCAGCCCCAGCATTTT. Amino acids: CASSPLQGPYSNQPQHF.

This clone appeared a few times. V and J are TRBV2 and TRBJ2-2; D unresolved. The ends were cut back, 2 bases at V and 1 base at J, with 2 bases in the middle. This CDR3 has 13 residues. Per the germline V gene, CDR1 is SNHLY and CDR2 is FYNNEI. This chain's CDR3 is CASSERNTGELFF. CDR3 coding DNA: TGTGCCAGCAGTGAAAGGAACACCGGGGAGCTGTTTTTT. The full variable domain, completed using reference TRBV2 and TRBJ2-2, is EPEVTQTPSHQVTQMGQEVILRCVPISNHLYFYWYRQILGQKVEFLVSFYNNEISEKSEIFDDQFSVERPDGSNFTLKIRSTKLEDSAMYFCASSERNTGELFFGEGSRLTVL.

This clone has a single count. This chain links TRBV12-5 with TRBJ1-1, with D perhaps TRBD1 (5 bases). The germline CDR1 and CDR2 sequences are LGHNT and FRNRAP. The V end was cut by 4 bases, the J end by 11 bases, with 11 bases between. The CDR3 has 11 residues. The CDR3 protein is CASGSTREAFF. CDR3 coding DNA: TGTGCTAGTGGTTCAACCAGGGAGGCTTTCTTT.

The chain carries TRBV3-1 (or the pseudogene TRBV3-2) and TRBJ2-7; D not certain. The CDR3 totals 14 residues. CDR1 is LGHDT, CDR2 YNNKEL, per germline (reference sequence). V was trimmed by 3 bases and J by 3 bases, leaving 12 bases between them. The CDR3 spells CASSQINVIYEQYF. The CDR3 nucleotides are TGTGCCAGCAGCCAGATAAACGTAATCTACGAGCAGTACTTC.

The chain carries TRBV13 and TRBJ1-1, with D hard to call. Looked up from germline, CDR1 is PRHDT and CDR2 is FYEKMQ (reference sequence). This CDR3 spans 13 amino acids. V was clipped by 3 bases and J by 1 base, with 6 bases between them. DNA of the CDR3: TGTGCCAGCAGCTTGGCCAGGAACACTGAAGCTTTCTTT. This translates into CASSLARNTEAFF.

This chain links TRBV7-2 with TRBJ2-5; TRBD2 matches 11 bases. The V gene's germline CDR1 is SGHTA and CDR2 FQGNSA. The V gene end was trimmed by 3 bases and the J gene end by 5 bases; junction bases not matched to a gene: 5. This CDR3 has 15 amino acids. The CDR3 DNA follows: TGTGCCAGCAGCTTTCTAGCGGGAGGTGGGGAGACCCAGTACTTC. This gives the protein CASSFLAGGGETQYF.

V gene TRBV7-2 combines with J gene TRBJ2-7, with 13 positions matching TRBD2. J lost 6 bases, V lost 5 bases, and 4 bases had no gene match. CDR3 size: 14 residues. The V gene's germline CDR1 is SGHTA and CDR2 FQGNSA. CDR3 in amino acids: CASSRGLAGLEQYF. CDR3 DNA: TGTGCCAGCAGCCGGGGACTAGCGGGACTCGAGCAGTACTTC.

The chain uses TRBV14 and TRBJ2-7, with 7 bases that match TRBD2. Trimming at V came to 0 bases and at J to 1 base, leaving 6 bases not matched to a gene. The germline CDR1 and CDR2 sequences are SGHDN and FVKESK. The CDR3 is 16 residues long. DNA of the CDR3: TGTGCCAGCAGCCAAGATTGGGGGGGACCATCCTACGAGCAGTACTTC. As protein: CASSQDWGGPSYEQYF.

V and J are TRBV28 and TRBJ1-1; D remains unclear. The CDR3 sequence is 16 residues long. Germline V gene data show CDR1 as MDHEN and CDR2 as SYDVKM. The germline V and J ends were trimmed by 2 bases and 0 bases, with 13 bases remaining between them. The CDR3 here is CASSLNLGQVNTEAFF. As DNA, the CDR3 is TGTGCCAGCAGTTTAAATCTTGGGCAGGTGAACACTGAAGCTTTCTTT.

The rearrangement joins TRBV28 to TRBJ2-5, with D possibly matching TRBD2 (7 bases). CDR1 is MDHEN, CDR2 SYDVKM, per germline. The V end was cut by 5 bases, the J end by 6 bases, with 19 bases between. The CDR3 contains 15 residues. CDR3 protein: CASSLGGAAVKTQYF. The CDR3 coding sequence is TGTGCCAGCAGTCTGGGGGGGGCGGCGGTGAAGACCCAGTACTTC.

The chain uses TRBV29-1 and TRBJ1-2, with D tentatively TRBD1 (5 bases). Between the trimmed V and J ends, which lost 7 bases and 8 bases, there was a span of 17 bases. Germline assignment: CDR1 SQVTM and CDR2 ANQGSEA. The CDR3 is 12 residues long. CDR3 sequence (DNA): TGCAGCGGGCGGGTAGGGGTCGGAGGCTACACCTTC. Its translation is CSGRVGVGGYTF. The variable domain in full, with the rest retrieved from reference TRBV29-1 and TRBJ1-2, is SAVISQKPSRDICQRGTSLTIQCQVDSQVTMMFWYRQQPGQSLTLIATANQGSEATYESGFVIDKFPISRPNLTFSTLTVSNMSPEDSSIYLCSGRVGVGGYTFGSGTRLTVV.

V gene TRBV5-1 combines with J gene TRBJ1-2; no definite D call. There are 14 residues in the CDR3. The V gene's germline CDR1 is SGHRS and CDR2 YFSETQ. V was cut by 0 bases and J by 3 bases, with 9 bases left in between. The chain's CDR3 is CASSLDLDDYGYTF. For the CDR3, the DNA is TGCGCCAGCAGCTTGGACCTTGATGACTATGGCTACACCTTC.

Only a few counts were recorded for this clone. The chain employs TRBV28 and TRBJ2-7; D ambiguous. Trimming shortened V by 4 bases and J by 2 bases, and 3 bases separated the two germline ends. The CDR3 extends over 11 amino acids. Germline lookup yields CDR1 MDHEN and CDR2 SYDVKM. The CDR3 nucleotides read TGTGCCAGCAGTTCCCCCTACGAGCAGTACTTC. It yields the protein CASSSPYEQYF.

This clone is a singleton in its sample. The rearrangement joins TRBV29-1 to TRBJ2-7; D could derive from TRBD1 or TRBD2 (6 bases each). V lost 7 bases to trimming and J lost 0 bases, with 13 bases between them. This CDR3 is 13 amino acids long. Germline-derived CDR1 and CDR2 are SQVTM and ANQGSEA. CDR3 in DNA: TGCAGCGCAGGGGACGGGGGCTCCTACGAGCAGTACTTC. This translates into CSAGDGGSYEQYF.